These 23 T cell receptor beta chains share one sample of origin, sequenced in a study of blood T cell repertoires in COVID-19. This table comes from immunoSEQ multiplex PCR, and its TCRdb copy is limited to in-frame clones, with some not included. The sample holds about 90,000 clones, 75% to 85% seen once. The sequenced material came from peripheral blood. The receptors were sampled from a human donor in a cohort sampled during active COVID-19.

The chain carries TRBV2 and TRBJ1-4, with D possibly TRBD1 on 5 matching bases. Trimming shortened V by 1 base and J by 11 bases, and 11 bases separated the two germline ends. The CDR3 is 13 residues long. Germline CDR1 SNHLY, CDR2 FYNNEI. The CDR3 coding sequence is TGTGCCAGCAGTGAAGAGCAGGGTATGAAACTGTTTTTT. Translating gives CASSEEQGMKLFF.

This clone was observed a handful of times. This rearrangement joins TRBV9 to TRBJ1-1, with D perhaps matching TRBD1 (6 bases). The germline V gene encodes CDR1 SGDLS and CDR2 YYNGEE. This CDR3 is built from 15 residues. Trimming pared 3 bases from V and 1 base from J, leaving 13 bases between. The CDR3 bases are TGTGCCAGCAGCGCTACAGGGTTGCGGAACACTGAAGCTTTCTTT. Its protein product is CASSATGLRNTEAFF. Full variable domain (rest looked up from reference TRBV9 and TRBJ1-1): DSGVTQTPKHLITATGQRVTLRCSPRSGDLSVYWYQQSLDQGLQFLIQYYNGEERAKGNILERFSAQQFPDLHSELNLSSLELGDSALYFCASSATGLRNTEAFFGQGTRLTVV.

This clone was picked up many times. The rearrangement links TRBV10-3 to TRBJ2-7; 7 bases match TRBD1. The CDR3 extends over 14 amino acids. Germline V gene sequence: CDR1 ENHRY, CDR2 SYGVKD. V shed 10 bases and J 3 bases; nucleotides not matched to a gene: 12. The CDR3 nucleotides read TGTGCCACCAGCAGAGGGGGCAGCCTCTACGAGCAGTACTTC. This sequence encodes CATSRGGSLYEQYF.

The gene calls are TRBV7-9 and TRBJ2-3; tentatively, D is TRBD1 (6 bases). The length of the CDR3 is 16 residues. V was clipped by 5 bases and J by 2 bases, with 17 bases between them. The germline CDR1 and CDR2 sequences are SEHNR and FQNEAQ (reference sequence). CDR3 nucleotides: TGTGCCAGCAGCACAGGACAGAGCCAGACCACAGATACGCAGTATTTT. Amino acid sequence: CASSTGQSQTTDTQYF.

This clone has just one count. The J gene is TRBJ1-6, the V gene TRBV5-8; 8 positions match TRBD1. CDR1 is SGHTS, CDR2 YDEGEE, per germline. CDR3 length: 14 residues. This CDR3 is CASGGQINNSPLHF. The DNA for the CDR3 is TGTGCTTCAGGGGGCCAGATTAATAATTCACCCCTCCACTTT.

The chain joins TRBV6-5 to TRBJ1-2, with no clear D. The germline V and J ends were trimmed by 2 bases and 4 bases, with 5 bases remaining between them. Germline lookup yields CDR1 MNHEY and CDR2 SVGAGI. The CDR3 contains 12 residues. CDR3 sequence reads: CASSYDTYGYTF. The CDR3 bases are TGTGCCAGCAGTTACGACACCTATGGCTACACCTTC.

The J gene is TRBJ2-4, the V gene TRBV5-4, with D perhaps matching TRBD2 (5 bases). The CDR3 sequence is 15 residues long. Germline-derived CDR1 and CDR2 are SGHNT and YYREEE (reference sequence). Trimming cost V 2 bases and J 0 bases, with 9 bases left between them. CDR3 loop: CASSFGGLAKNIQYF. The CDR3 DNA reads as TGTGCCAGCAGCTTTGGCGGGTTAGCCAAAAACATTCAGTACTTC.

Only one count was recorded for this clone. The chain has TRBV28 and TRBJ1-2; the D is unclear. Germline lookup yields CDR1 MDHEN and CDR2 SYDVKM. Trimming shortened V by 5 bases and J by 7 bases, and 8 bases separated the two germline ends. The CDR3 is made up of 11 amino acids. CDR3 in DNA: TGTGCCAGCAGTATACATGGTGGCTACACCTTC. It yields the protein CASSIHGGYTF.

The J gene is TRBJ1-5, the V gene TRBV6-5; the D gene is possibly TRBD1 (5 bases). Trimming took off 4 bases at V and 5 bases at J, with 12 bases between the two ends. The CDR3 sequence is 14 residues long. Germline assignment: CDR1 MNHEY and CDR2 SVGAGI. CDR3 region: CASSSFGADQPQHF. For the CDR3, the DNA is TGTGCCAGCAGTTCGTTTGGGGCCGATCAGCCCCAGCATTTT.

This clone was detected a few times. This chain connects TRBV11-2 to TRBJ2-1; the D gene is possibly TRBD2 (5 bases). The V end lost 1 base, the J end lost 6 bases, and 13 bases lay between the germline ends. The germline V gene encodes CDR1 SGHAT and CDR2 FQNNGV. The CDR3 length is 15 residues. CDR3 region: CASSLVSGFGNEQFF. The CDR3 DNA reads TGTGCCAGCAGCTTAGTATCGGGGTTTGGCAATGAGCAGTTCTTC.

Written as DNA, the CDR3 is TGTGCCTGGAGTCGGGGGGGCGTTGGAAACACCATATATTTT. It is translated as CAWSRGGVGNTIYF. This rearrangement joins TRBV30 to TRBJ1-3; perhaps TRBD1 as D (6 bases). With 2 bases removed from V and 3 bases from J, the gap between germline ends came to 11 bases. From germline, CDR1 is GTSNPN and CDR2 SVGIG (reference sequence). This CDR3 contains 14 residues.

This rearrangement joins TRBV9 to TRBJ2-1; TRBD2 agrees at 11 bases. The junction had 1 base not matched to a gene; V was cut back by 2 bases and J by 3 bases. Germline assignment: CDR1 SGDLS and CDR2 YYNGEE. The CDR3 length is 15 residues. The CDR3 region is CASSVLAGGYNEQFF. For the CDR3, the DNA is TGTGCCAGCAGCGTCCTAGCGGGGGGCTACAATGAGCAGTTCTTC.

This chain uses TRBV9 with TRBJ1-6; possible D gene TRBD1, 5 bases. The V gene's germline CDR1 is SGDLS and CDR2 YYNGEE. Trimming left V 4 bases short and J 6 bases short, with 14 bases between. The CDR3 length is 15 residues. The CDR3, as DNA: TGTGCCAGCAGCCGGACGGGGGGACTTAATTCACCCCTCCACTTT. Its translation: CASSRTGGLNSPLHF.

The chain employs TRBV10-3 and TRBJ2-5; a weak D match, TRBD2 (6 bases). Germline-derived CDR1 and CDR2 are ENHRY and SYGVKD. Trimming shortened V by 11 bases and J by 3 bases, and 25 bases separated the two germline ends. The CDR3 runs to 16 residues. CDR3: CAVRSGGVGMKETQYF. CDR3 bases: TGTGCCGTCCGCTCCGGGGGAGTCGGGATGAAAGAGACCCAGTACTTC.

V and J are TRBV27 and TRBJ2-1; 9 nucleotides align to TRBD2. The V gene's germline CDR1 is MNHEY and CDR2 SMNVEV (reference sequence). The V segment lost 2 bases and the J segment 6 bases; nucleotides outside the gene matches: 2. This CDR3 has 14 residues. The chain's CDR3 is CASSLAGGLNEQFF. CDR3 bases: TGTGCCAGCAGTTTAGCGGGGGGGCTCAATGAGCAGTTCTTC.

This clone was found a few times. The gene calls are TRBV3-1 (or the pseudogene TRBV3-2) and TRBJ1-1, with D perhaps TRBD1 (5 bases). This CDR3 spans 14 amino acids. Trimming shortened V by 4 bases and J by 1 base, and 10 bases separated the two germline ends. Per the germline V gene, CDR1 is LGHDT and CDR2 is YNNKEL (reference sequence). CDR3 nucleotides: TGTGCCAGCAGCCCTCATAGGGGGAACACTGAAGCTTTCTTT. It specifies CASSPHRGNTEAFF.

This clone was detected a few times. This rearrangement joins TRBV6-4 to TRBJ2-6, with TRBD2 matching 7 bases. The CDR3 has 14 amino acids. The V segment lost 5 bases and the J segment 2 bases; nucleotides outside the gene matches: 0. CDR1 and CDR2 from the germline V gene are MRHNA and SNTAGT. The CDR3 sequence: CASSRGAGANVLTF. The CDR3 DNA follows: TGTGCCAGCAGTCGGGGGGCTGGGGCCAACGTCCTGACTTTC.

This clone was picked up one time. The chain is built from TRBV5-1 and TRBJ2-5; 7 bases are a match to TRBD1. J gave up 2 bases and V 4 bases, and 5 bases lay outside the gene matches. Looked up from germline, CDR1 is SGHRS and CDR2 is YFSETQ. The CDR3 loop spans 14 amino acids. CDR3 sequence: CASSLRTGQETQYF. CDR3 in DNA: TGCGCCAGCAGCCTGAGGACAGGTCAAGAGACCCAGTACTTC.

This clone was seen once. The chain joins TRBV24-1 to TRBJ2-5, with 8 bases identical to TRBD1. The CDR3 is 15 residues long. V shed 0 bases, J shed 3 bases, and the junction held 2 bases outside the gene matches. Per the germline V gene, CDR1 is KGHDR and CDR2 is SFDVKD. CDR3 amino acids: CATSDLGQGEETQYF. CDR3 nucleotide sequence: TGTGCCACCAGTGATTTGGGACAGGGAGAAGAGACCCAGTACTTC.

The chain links TRBV14 to TRBJ2-1; tentatively, D is TRBD2 (5 bases). In germline, CDR1 is SGHDN, CDR2 FVKESK. V dropped 4 bases and J dropped 0 bases, with 7 bases sitting between them. The CDR3 is 14 amino acids. The CDR3 spells CASSLSDSYNEQFF. The DNA for the CDR3 is TGTGCCAGCAGCCTTAGCGACTCCTACAATGAGCAGTTCTTC.

The chain joins TRBV6-5 to TRBJ2-7; 10 nucleotides match TRBD2. Germline values: CDR1 MNHEY, CDR2 SVGAGI. With 1 base clipped from V and 0 bases from J, the junction kept 3 bases outside the gene matches. The CDR3 loop spans 16 amino acids. The CDR3 here is CASSYFSSGGSYEQYF. For the CDR3, the DNA is TGTGCCAGCAGTTACTTCTCTAGCGGGGGCTCCTACGAGCAGTACTTC.

The chain couples TRBV6-6 to TRBJ2-5, with 9 bases lining up with TRBD2. Per germline, CDR1 MNHNY and CDR2 SVGAGI (reference sequence). The V and J ends lost 5 bases and 4 bases, in that order; junction bases with no gene match: 2. This CDR3 is 13 amino acids long. CDR3 region: CASSTRGGETQYF. The DNA of the CDR3 is TGTGCCAGCAGTACGCGGGGGGGAGAGACCCAGTACTTC.

A few counts support this clone. The chain recombines TRBV6-2 or TRBV6-3 with TRBJ1-2; 9 bases fit TRBD1. This CDR3 region has 15 residues. Trimming cost V 6 bases and J 3 bases; bases outside gene matches: 8. Germline lookup yields CDR1 MNHEY and CDR2 SVGEGT. CDR3 in amino acids: CASSQQGAGDYGYTF. CDR3 DNA: TGTGCCAGCAGCCAACAGGGGGCTGGAGACTATGGCTACACCTTC.